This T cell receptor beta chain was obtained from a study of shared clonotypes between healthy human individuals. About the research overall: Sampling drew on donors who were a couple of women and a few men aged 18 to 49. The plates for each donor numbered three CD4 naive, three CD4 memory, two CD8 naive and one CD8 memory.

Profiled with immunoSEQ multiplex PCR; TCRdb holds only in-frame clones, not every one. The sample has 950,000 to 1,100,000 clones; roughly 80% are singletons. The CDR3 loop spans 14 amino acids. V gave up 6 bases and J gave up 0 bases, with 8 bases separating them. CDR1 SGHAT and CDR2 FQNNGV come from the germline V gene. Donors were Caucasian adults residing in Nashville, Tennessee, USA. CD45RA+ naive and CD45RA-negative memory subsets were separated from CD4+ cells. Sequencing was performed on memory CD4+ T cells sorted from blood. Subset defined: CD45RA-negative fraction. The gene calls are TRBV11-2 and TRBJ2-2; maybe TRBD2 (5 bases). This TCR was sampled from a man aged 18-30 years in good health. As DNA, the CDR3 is TGTGCCAGCAGTTGGGGAGCGAACACCGGGGAGCTGTTTTTT. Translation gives CASSWGANTGELFF.